This TCR beta chain is from a study of read filtering for tumor transcriptome and immune sequencing. Study summary: After DNase treatment, RNA was made into whole-transcriptome libraries. Study results and caveats: IR-seq and RNA-seq agreed better without single-read clonotypes. Even smaller IR-seq throughput identified most shared clonotypes.

The V gene's germline CDR1 is SGHTA and CDR2 FQGNSA. J gave up 2 bases and V 1 base, and 2 bases lay outside the gene matches. The CDR3 has 15 residues. From approximately 400 ng of RNA, a library with molecular barcoded alpha/delta and beta/gamma adaptors was made. TCRdb re-called the reads with MiXCR, one entry per CDR3 protein. In the table there are about 35,000 distinct CDR3 sequences, 14% of which are singletons. This clonotype was detected ten times or more. What it binds is not known. This clonotype was obtained from a donor aged 40 or older with multiple myeloma. V and J are TRBV7-2 and TRBJ1-5; 7 bases are shared with TRBD1. Sequences were obtained from a population of CD138-negative cells sorted from bone marrow. The CDR3 spells CASSLDGQGNQPQHF. CDR3 bases: TGTGCCAGCAGCTTAGACGGACAGGGCAATCAGCCCCAGCATTTT.